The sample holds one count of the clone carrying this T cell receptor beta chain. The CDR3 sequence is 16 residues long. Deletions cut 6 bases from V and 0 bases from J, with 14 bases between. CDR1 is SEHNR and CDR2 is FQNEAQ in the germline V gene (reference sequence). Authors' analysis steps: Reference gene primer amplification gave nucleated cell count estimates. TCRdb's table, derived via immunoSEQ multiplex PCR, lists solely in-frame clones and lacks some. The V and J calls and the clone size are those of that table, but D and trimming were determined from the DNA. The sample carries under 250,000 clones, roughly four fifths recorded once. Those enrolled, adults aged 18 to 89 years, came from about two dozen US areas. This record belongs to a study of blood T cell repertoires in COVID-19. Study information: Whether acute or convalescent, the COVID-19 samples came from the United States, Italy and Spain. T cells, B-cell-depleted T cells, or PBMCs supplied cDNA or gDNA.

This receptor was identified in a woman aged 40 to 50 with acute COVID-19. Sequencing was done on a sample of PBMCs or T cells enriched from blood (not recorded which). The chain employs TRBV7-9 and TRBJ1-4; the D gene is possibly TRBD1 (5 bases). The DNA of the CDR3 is TGTGCCAGCAGTCGTCAGGGTACCGCAACTAATGAAAAACTGTTTTTT. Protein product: CASSRQGTATNEKLFF.